Below are 22 T cell receptor beta chains sequenced from a single sample in a study of blood T cell repertoires in COVID-19. Clones were sequenced by immunoSEQ multiplex PCR, and TCRdb holds only the in-frame ones, with some missing. The sample has 200,000 to 250,000 clones, 70% to 90% seen once. The sequencing sample was made of peripheral blood. The receptors here all came from a man in his fifties or sixties with acute or convalescent COVID-19.

The chain couples TRBV30 to TRBJ2-4; weak D call: TRBD1 (5 bases). Germline assignment: CDR1 GTSNPN and CDR2 SVGIG (reference sequence). Trimming left V 5 bases short and J 0 bases short, with 11 bases between. There are 14 residues in the CDR3. This CDR3 is CAWRFQGAKNIQYF. CDR3 DNA sequence: TGTGCCTGGCGGTTCCAGGGAGCCAAAAACATTCAGTACTTC.

V gene TRBV18 combines with J gene TRBJ2-6, with 10 bases identical to TRBD1. The CDR3 runs to 17 residues. V trimming: 3 bases; J trimming: 7 bases; junction bases outside the gene matches: 9. Germline V gene lookup returns CDR1 KGHSH and CDR2 LQKENI. The DNA for the CDR3 is TGTGCCAGCTCACCCATTCCCGACAGGGGGCACGCCAACGTCCTGACTTTC. Its protein product is CASSPIPDRGHANVLTF.

This chain links TRBV20-1 with TRBJ2-7; TRBD2 matches 8 bases. The CDR3 totals 15 residues. Trimming took 6 bases from V and 2 from J; bases not matched to a gene: 12. The germline V gene encodes CDR1 DFQATT and CDR2 SNEGSKA (reference sequence). Here the CDR3 reads CSASLTSGGTYEQYF. DNA of the CDR3: TGCAGTGCCAGTCTCACTAGCGGAGGGACCTACGAGCAGTACTTC.

This clone was seen only a few times. V is TRBV5-1 and J is TRBJ1-2; no reliable D call. V dropped 0 bases and J dropped 8 bases, with 11 bases sitting between them. From germline, CDR1 is SGHRS and CDR2 YFSETQ. The CDR3 contains 13 residues. The CDR3 DNA reads as TGCGCCAGCAGCTTGGAGCCAGGCCAAGGCTACACCTTC. It translates to CASSLEPGQGYTF.

CDR3 in DNA: TGTGCCAGCAGCTTACGTGAAAAACTGTTTTTT. It translates to CASSLREKLFF. The rearrangement uses TRBV7-2 and TRBJ1-4; D uncertain. Germline V gene lookup returns CDR1 SGHTA and CDR2 FQGNSA. The CDR3 consists of 11 residues. Trimming took off 2 bases at V and 7 bases at J, with 2 bases between the two ends.

This chain connects TRBV15 to TRBJ2-3; perhaps TRBD2 as D (5 bases). The germline V gene has CDR1 LNHNV and CDR2 YYDKDF (reference sequence). This CDR3 has 17 amino acids. Trimming removed 8 bases from V and 0 bases from J, with 21 bases in between. The CDR3 spells CATGGGGGLTSTDTQYF. In nucleotides, the CDR3 is TGTGCCACCGGTGGTGGAGGCGGACTCACTAGCACAGATACGCAGTATTTT. Combining the CDR3 with reference TRBV15 and TRBJ2-3 gives the whole variable domain DAMVIQNPRYQVTQFGKPVTLSCSQTLNHNVMYWYQQKSSQAPKLLFHYYDKDFNNEADTPDNFQSRRPNTSFCFLDIRSPGLGDTAMYLCATGGGGGLTSTDTQYFGPGTRLTVL.

The V gene is TRBV5-4, the J gene TRBJ2-7; 9 bases are a match to TRBD2. The V segment lost 0 bases and the J segment 1 base; nucleotides outside the gene matches: 2. This CDR3 is built from 15 residues. Germline CDR1 SGHNT, CDR2 YYREEE (reference sequence). CDR3 nucleotides: TGTGCCAGCAGCTTGGTGCTAGCGGGGTCCTACGAGCAGTACTTC. Translating it yields CASSLVLAGSYEQYF.

The V and J genes are TRBV3-1 (or the pseudogene TRBV3-2) and TRBJ2-7; the D is unclear. Germline V gene lookup returns CDR1 LGHDT and CDR2 YNNKEL (reference sequence). This CDR3 has 14 residues. V was clipped by 4 bases and J by 0 bases, with 10 bases between them. CDR3 residues: CASSRGRSSYEQYF. The DNA for the CDR3 is TGTGCCAGCAGCCGTGGAAGGAGCTCCTACGAGCAGTACTTC.

The gene calls are TRBV4-2 and TRBJ2-3; TRBD2 matches 12 bases. V dropped 5 bases and J dropped 3; count of bases not matched to a gene: 9. This CDR3 has 17 residues. Germline values: CDR1 LGHNA, CDR2 YNFKEQ. The CDR3 region is CASSSPSGRVRTDTQYF. The CDR3 DNA is TGTGCCAGCAGCTCTCCTAGCGGGAGGGTAAGAACAGATACGCAGTATTTT.

The CDR3 nucleotides are TGTGCCAGCACCCTTAGCGGGATAGGGGAGACCCAGTACTTC. It encodes CASTLSGIGETQYF. The chain joins TRBV2 to TRBJ2-5; TRBD2 agrees at 8 bases. J was trimmed by 5 bases and V by 7 bases; bases with no gene match: 9. Per the germline V gene, CDR1 is SNHLY and CDR2 is FYNNEI. The CDR3 loop spans 14 amino acids.

The gene calls are TRBV11-2 and TRBJ1-1; D may be TRBD1 (6 bases). The CDR3 has 14 residues. CDR1 is SGHAT and CDR2 is FQNNGV in the germline V gene. Deletions cut 4 bases from V and 1 base from J, with 10 bases between. The CDR3 reads CASSSQTGNTEAFF. The DNA of the CDR3 is TGTGCCAGCAGCTCACAGACAGGGAACACTGAAGCTTTCTTT.

The rearrangement joins TRBV6-2 or TRBV6-3 to TRBJ2-7; no firm D call. CDR1 MNHEY and CDR2 SVGEGT come from the germline V gene. The CDR3 length is 12 residues. The ends were cut back, 5 bases at V and 4 bases at J, with 9 bases in the middle. CDR3 nucleotide sequence: TGTGCCAGCAGTCAAGACTGGTACGAGCAGTACTTC. This translates into CASSQDWYEQYF.

This chain links TRBV6-2 or TRBV6-3 with TRBJ2-7; 12 bases agree with TRBD2. The CDR3 is 18 amino acids. Germline CDR1 reads MNHEY; CDR2 reads SVGEGT. J lost 6 bases, V lost 0 bases, and 12 bases had no gene match. The CDR3 bases are TGTGCCAGCAGTTACTCCCAGACTAGCGGGAGTTACAGGGGCGAGCAGTACTTC. Protein product: CASSYSQTSGSYRGEQYF.

The chain is built from TRBV4-1 and TRBJ1-5; D ambiguous. Germline V lookup: CDR1 MGHRA, CDR2 YSYEKL. Trimming removed 0 bases at V and 0 bases at J, with 12 bases between. The CDR3 is 17 residues long. The DNA for the CDR3 is TGCGCCAGCAGCCAAGATAGGCAGGAACCTAGCAATCAGCCCCAGCATTTT. Translation gives CASSQDRQEPSNQPQHF.

The chain links TRBV6-5 to TRBJ1-3, with D perhaps matching TRBD1 (6 bases). CDR3 length: 16 residues. In germline, CDR1 is MNHEY, CDR2 SVGAGI. V shed 0 bases and J shed 0 bases, with 9 bases lying between them. The DNA of the CDR3 is TGTGCCAGCAGTTACTCAGGGGGAGTCTCTGGAAACACCATATATTTT. Translated: CASSYSGGVSGNTIYF.

The V and J genes are TRBV7-9 and TRBJ2-1; D gene unclear. Trimming pared 1 base from V and 6 bases from J, leaving 10 bases between. The CDR3 loop spans 14 amino acids. CDR1 and CDR2 (germline): SEHNR, FQNEAQ (reference sequence). In nucleotides, the CDR3 is TGTGCCAGCAGCTTAGTACAGCCTGGCAATGAGCAGTTCTTC. Translating gives CASSLVQPGNEQFF.

This clone was seen only a few times. The gene calls are TRBV7-3 and TRBJ2-7; no reliable D call. The V gene's germline CDR1 is SGHTA and CDR2 FQGTGA. CDR3 length equals 13 residues. Between the trimmed V and J ends, which lost 0 bases and 6 bases, there was a span of 9 bases. CDR3 region: CASSLTYDTEQYF. CDR3 in DNA: TGTGCCAGCAGCTTAACATACGACACCGAGCAGTACTTC.

This chain connects TRBV4-3 to TRBJ1-2; 8 bases agree with TRBD1. Germline CDR1 reads LGHNA; CDR2 reads YSLEER. There are 16 residues in the CDR3. The V segment lost 0 bases and the J segment 6 bases; nucleotides outside the gene matches: 9. The CDR3 loop reads CASSQESFRGLDGYTF. The CDR3 DNA follows: TGCGCCAGCAGCCAAGAAAGTTTCAGGGGGCTGGATGGCTACACCTTC.

This clone was counted between two and nine times. This chain uses TRBV7-3 with TRBJ2-2; 14 bases fit TRBD2. The CDR3 sequence is 18 residues long. Germline CDR1 reads SGHTA; CDR2 reads FQGTGA. V shed 5 bases, J shed 5 bases, and the junction held 10 bases outside the gene matches. The CDR3 region is CASSRTGTSGRQTGELFF. The CDR3 DNA reads as TGTGCCAGCAGCCGCACCGGGACTAGCGGGAGACAGACCGGGGAGCTGTTTTTT.

This chain links TRBV5-4 with TRBJ1-1; D possibly corresponds to TRBD1 (5 bases). V lost 0 bases, J lost 2 bases, and 11 bases lay in between. CDR3 size: 15 residues. Germline lookup yields CDR1 SGHNT and CDR2 YYREEE (reference sequence). The CDR3 DNA reads as TGTGCCAGCAGCTTGGAGTCGACAGTAAACACTGAAGCTTTCTTT. Protein product: CASSLESTVNTEAFF.

V usage is TRBV19 and J usage is TRBJ2-3, with 9 bases matching TRBD2. Germline V gene data show CDR1 as LNHDA and CDR2 as SQIVND (reference sequence). The V gene end was trimmed by 3 bases and the J gene end by 2 bases; junction bases not matched to a gene: 3. This CDR3 is 15 amino acids long. CDR3 nucleotide sequence: TGTGCCAGTAGTATTGGCGGGAGGGTCACAGATACGCAGTATTTT. It yields the protein CASSIGGRVTDTQYF. Drawing the rest from reference TRBV19 and TRBJ2-3, the complete variable domain is DGGITQSPKYLFRKEGQNVTLSCEQNLNHDAMYWYRQDPGQGLRLIYYSQIVNDFQKGDIAEGYSVSREKKESFPLTVTSAQKNPTAFYLCASSIGGRVTDTQYFGPGTRLTVL.

This clone came up once. The V gene is TRBV23-1, the J gene TRBJ1-4, with D possibly TRBD1 on 6 matching bases. TRBV23-1 carries the ORF label, with uncertain function. The CDR3 spans 17 residues. Trimming took 3 bases from V and 0 from J, leaving 14 bases between them. CDR3: CASSQAYRAATNEKLFF. DNA of the CDR3: TGCGCCAGCAGTCAGGCATACAGGGCGGCAACTAATGAAAAACTGTTTTTT.